This TCR beta chain was obtained from a study of blood T cell repertoires in COVID-19. At the level of the study: Donors in the United States, Italy and Spain gave samples during acute or convalescent COVID-19. From T cells, B-cell-depleted T cells, or PBMCs came the material, which was cDNA or gDNA.

This CDR3 has 14 amino acids. CDR1 and CDR2 (germline): SNHLY, FYNNEI. V gave up 8 bases and J gave up 8 bases, with 21 bases separating them. Original processing notes: Estimation of nucleated cell counts was performed using reference gene primer amplification. Assay: immunoSEQ multiplex PCR; the TCRdb copy retains only in-frame clones and omits some. V and J calls and clone size follow that table, whereas D and trimming were derived from the DNA. The sample consists of fewer than 300,000 clones, approximately 84% of them appearing once. The source is a human donor with COVID-19, enrolled during active disease. The donor label of this sample is uncertain. Sequenced: peripheral blood. The gene calls are TRBV2 and TRBJ1-1, with D maybe TRBD1 (6 bases). As DNA, the CDR3 is TGTGCCAGCCGGACAGATTCGAACACTGTGGAAGCTTTCTTT. This codes for CASRTDSNTVEAFF.